In its sample, the clone carrying this TCR beta chain was seen a few times. Antigen unknown. V dropped 0 bases and J dropped 7 bases, with 16 bases sitting between them. From germline, CDR1 is SEHNR and CDR2 FQNEAQ (reference sequence). This CDR3 is 16 amino acids long. The source of the sample is a study of response to subunit inactivated influenza vaccine. The study's findings and limits: Researchers suggested that each seasonal influenza vaccination recruits few new T cells.

TCRdb called the RT-PCR reads again in MiXCR, with one record for every CDR3 protein. The sample contains about 780,000 distinct CDR3 sequences, around 20% of which appear only once. V gene TRBV7-9 combines with J gene TRBJ2-1; no clear D gene. Sequenced here: PBMCs from blood, sampled roughly 5 days after vaccination. The receptor was derived from a man aged 45 to 65 who received an inactivated influenza vaccine. The CDR3 nucleotides read TGTGCCAGCAGCTTAGCGGGTGGCACTCTAGGGAATGAGCAGTTCTTC. As protein: CASSLAGGTLGNEQFF. Complete variable domain (other parts from reference TRBV7-9 and TRBJ2-1): DTGVSQNPRHKITKRGQNVTFRCDPISEHNRLYWYRQTLGQGPEFLTYFQNEAQLEKSRLLSDRFSAERPKGSFSTLEIQRTEQGDSAMYLCASSLAGGTLGNEQFFGPGTRLTVL.